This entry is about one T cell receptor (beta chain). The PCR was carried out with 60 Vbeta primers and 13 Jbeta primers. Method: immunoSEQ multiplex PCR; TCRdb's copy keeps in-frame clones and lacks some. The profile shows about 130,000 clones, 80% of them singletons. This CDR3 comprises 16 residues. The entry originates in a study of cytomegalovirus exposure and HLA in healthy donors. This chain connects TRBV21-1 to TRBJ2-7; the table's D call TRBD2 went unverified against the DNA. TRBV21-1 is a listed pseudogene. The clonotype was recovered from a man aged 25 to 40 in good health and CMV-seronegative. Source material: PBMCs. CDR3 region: CASSTDPGTSVTEQYF. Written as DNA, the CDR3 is TGTGCCAGCAGCACCGATCCCGGGACTAGCGTAACCGAGCAGTACTTC.